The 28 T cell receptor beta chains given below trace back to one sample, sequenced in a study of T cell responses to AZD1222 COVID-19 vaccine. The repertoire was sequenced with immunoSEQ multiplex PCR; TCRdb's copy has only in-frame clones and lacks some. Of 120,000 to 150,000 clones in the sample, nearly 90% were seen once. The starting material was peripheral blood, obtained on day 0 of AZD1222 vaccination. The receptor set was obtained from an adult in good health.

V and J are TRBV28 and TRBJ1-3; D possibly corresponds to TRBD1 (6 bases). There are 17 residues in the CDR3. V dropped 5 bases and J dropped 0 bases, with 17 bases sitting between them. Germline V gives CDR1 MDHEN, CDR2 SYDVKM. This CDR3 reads CASSTLVGAPSGNTIYF. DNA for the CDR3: TGTGCCAGCAGTACCCTAGTGGGGGCCCCCTCTGGAAACACCATATATTTT.

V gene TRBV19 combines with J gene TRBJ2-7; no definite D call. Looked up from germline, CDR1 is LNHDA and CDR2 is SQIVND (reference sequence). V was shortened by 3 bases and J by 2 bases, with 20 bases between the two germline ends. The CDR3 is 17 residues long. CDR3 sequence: CASSILYSMRKTYEQYF. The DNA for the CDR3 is TGTGCCAGTAGTATCCTCTACAGCATGAGGAAAACCTACGAGCAGTACTTC.

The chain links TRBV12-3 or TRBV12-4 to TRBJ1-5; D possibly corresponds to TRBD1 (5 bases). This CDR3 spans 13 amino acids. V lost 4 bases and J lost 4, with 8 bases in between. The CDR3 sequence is CASSWDGNQPQHF. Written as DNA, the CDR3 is TGTGCCAGCAGTTGGGACGGTAATCAGCCCCAGCATTTT.

This chain's CDR3 is CASSPSATIQETQYF. In nucleotides, the CDR3 is TGTGCCAGCTCACCATCAGCGACCATCCAAGAGACCCAGTACTTC. The rearrangement uses TRBV18 and TRBJ2-5; D is ambiguous. The germline V gene has CDR1 KGHSH and CDR2 LQKENI. The CDR3 runs to 15 residues. V lost 2 bases and J 1 base, leaving 11 bases between the germline ends.

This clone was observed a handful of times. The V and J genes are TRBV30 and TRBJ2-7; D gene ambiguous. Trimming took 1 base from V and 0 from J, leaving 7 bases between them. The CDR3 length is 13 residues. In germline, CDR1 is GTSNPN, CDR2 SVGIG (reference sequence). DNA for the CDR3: TGTGCCTGGAGTGGCCCGAGCTCCTACGAGCAGTACTTC. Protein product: CAWSGPSSYEQYF.

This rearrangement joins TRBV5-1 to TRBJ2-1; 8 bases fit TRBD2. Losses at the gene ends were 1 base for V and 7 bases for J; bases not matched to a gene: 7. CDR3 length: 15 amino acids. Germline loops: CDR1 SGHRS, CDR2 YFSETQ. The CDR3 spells CASSLTGRAQNEQFF. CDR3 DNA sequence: TGCGCCAGCAGCTTGACCGGGAGGGCCCAAAATGAGCAGTTCTTC.

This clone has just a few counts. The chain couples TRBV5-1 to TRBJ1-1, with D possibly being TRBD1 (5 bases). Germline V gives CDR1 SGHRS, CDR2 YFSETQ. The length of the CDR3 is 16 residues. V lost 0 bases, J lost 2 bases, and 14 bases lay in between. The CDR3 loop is CASSLDPLGGNTEAFF. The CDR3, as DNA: TGCGCCAGCAGCTTGGATCCTCTGGGGGGAAACACTGAAGCTTTCTTT.

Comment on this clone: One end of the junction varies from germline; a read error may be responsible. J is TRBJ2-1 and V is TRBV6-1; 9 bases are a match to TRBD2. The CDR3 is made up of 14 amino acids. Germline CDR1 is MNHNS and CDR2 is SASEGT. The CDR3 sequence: CASSKAGSGSERFF. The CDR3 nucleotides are TGTGCCAGCAGTAAAGCCGGTAGCGGGAGTGAACGGTTCTTC.

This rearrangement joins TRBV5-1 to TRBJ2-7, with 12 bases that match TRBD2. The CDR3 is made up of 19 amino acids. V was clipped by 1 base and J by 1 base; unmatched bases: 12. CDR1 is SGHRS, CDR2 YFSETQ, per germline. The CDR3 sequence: CASSLKGLAGGPFSYEQYF. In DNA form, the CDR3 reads TGCGCCAGCAGCTTGAAGGGGCTAGCGGGAGGGCCCTTTTCCTACGAGCAGTACTTC.

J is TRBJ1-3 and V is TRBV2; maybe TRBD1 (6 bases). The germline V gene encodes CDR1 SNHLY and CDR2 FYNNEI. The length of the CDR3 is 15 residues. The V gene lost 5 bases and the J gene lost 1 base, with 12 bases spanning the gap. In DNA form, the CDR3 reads TGTGCCAGCAGTCAGGGGAGATCGTCTGGAAACACCATATATTTT. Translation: CASSQGRSSGNTIYF.

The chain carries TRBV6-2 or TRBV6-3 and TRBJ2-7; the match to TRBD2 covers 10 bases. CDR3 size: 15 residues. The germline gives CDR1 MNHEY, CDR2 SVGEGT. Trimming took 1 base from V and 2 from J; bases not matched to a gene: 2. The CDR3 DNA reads TGTGCCAGCAGTTACTGGACTAGCGGAGCCTACGAGCAGTACTTC. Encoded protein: CASSYWTSGAYEQYF.

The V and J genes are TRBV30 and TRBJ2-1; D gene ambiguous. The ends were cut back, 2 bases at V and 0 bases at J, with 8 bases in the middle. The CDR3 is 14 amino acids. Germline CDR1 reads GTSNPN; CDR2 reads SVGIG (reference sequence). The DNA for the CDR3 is TGTGCCTGGAGTAAGAACCCCTCCTACAATGAGCAGTTCTTC. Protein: CAWSKNPSYNEQFF.

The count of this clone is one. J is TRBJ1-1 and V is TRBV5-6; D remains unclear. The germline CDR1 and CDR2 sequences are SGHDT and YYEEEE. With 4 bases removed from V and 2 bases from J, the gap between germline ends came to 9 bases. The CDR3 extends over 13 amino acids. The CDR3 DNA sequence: TGTGCCAGCAGCCAGACGGTTAACACTGAAGCTTTCTTT. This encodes CASSQTVNTEAFF.

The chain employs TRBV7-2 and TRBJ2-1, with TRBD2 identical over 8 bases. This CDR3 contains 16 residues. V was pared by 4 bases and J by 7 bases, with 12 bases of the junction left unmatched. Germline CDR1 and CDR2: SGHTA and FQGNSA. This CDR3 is CASSYPGTRLSNEQFF. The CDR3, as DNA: TGTGCCAGCAGCTACCCCGGGACTAGGCTTTCAAATGAGCAGTTCTTC.

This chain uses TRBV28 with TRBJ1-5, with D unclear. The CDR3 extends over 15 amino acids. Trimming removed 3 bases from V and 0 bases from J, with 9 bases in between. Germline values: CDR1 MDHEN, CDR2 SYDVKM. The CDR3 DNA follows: TGTGCCAGCAGTTTTCAGGATCTTAGCAATCAGCCCCAGCATTTT. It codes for CASSFQDLSNQPQHF.

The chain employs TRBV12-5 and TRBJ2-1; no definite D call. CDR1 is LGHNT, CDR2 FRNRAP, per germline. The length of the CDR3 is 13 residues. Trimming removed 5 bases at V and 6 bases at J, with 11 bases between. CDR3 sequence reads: CASGLELRNEQFF. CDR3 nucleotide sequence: TGTGCTAGTGGTCTGGAACTGCGCAATGAGCAGTTCTTC.

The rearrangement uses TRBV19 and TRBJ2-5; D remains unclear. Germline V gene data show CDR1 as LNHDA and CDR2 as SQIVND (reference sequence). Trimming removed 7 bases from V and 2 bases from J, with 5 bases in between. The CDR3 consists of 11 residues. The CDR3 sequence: CASTAQETQYF. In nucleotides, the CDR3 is TGTGCCAGTACCGCACAAGAGACCCAGTACTTC.

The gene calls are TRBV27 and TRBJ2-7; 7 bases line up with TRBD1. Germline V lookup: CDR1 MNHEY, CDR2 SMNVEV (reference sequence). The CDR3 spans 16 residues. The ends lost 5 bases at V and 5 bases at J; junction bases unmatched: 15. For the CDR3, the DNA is TGTGCCAGCAGTCCAGGAACCAGACAGGGAGTCCACGAGCAGTACTTC. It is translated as CASSPGTRQGVHEQYF.

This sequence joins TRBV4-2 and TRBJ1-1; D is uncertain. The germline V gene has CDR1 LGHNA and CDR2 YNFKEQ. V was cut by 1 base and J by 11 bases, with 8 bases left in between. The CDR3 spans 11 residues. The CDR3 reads CASSQGSRAFF. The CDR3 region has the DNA TGTGCCAGCAGCCAAGGATCAAGGGCTTTCTTT.

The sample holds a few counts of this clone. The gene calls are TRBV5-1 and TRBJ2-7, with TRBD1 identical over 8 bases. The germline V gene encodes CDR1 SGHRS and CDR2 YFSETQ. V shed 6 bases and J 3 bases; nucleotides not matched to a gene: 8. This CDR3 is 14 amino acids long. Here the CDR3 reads CASTRDRSRYEQYF. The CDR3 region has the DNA TGCGCCAGCACCCGGGACAGGTCCCGCTACGAGCAGTACTTC.

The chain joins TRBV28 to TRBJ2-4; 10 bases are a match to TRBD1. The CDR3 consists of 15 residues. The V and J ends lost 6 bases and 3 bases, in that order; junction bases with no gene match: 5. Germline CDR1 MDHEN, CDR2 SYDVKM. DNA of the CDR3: TGTGCCAGCAGCCTGACAGGGGGCGGCAAAAACATTCAGTACTTC. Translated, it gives CASSLTGGGKNIQYF.

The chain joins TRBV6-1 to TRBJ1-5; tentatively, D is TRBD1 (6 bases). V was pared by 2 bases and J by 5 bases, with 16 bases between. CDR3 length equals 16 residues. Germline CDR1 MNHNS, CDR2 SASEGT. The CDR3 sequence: CASSEFTGRGDQPQHF. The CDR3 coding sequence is TGTGCCAGCAGTGAATTCACAGGGAGGGGGGATCAGCCCCAGCATTTT.

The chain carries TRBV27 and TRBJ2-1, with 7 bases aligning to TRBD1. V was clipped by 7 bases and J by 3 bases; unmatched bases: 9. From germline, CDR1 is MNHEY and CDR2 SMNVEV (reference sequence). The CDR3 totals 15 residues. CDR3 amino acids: CASNVLPGGYNEQFF. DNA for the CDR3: TGTGCCAGCAACGTCCTCCCAGGGGGCTACAATGAGCAGTTCTTC.

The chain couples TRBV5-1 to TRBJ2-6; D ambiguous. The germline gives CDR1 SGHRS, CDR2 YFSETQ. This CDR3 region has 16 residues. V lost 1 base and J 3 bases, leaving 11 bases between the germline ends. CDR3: CASSLSLGYGANVLTF. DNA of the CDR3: TGCGCCAGCAGCTTGTCCTTGGGGTATGGGGCCAACGTCCTGACTTTC.

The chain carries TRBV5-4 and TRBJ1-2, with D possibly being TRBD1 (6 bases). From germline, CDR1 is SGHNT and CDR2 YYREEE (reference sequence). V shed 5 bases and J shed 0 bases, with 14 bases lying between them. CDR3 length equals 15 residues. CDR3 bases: TGTGCCAGCAGTCCCGGACAGACCGCTAACTATGGCTACACCTTC. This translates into CASSPGQTANYGYTF.

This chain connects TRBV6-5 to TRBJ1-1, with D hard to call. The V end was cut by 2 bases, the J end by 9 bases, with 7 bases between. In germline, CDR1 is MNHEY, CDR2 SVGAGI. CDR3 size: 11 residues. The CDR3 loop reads CASSYQTQAFF. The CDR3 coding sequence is TGTGCCAGCAGTTACCAGACACAAGCTTTCTTT.

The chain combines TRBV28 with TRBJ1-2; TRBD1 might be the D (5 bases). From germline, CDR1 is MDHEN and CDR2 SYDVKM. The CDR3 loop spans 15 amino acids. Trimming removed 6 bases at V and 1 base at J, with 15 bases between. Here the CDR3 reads CASSTFDRVNYGYTF. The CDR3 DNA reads TGTGCCAGCAGCACCTTCGACAGAGTTAACTATGGCTACACCTTC.

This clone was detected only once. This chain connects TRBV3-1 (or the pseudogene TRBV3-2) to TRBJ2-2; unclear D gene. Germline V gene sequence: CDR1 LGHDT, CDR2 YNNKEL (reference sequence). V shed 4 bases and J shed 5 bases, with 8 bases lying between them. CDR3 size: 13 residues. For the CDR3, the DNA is TGTGCCAGCAGCCCGACCTTTACCGGGGAGCTGTTTTTT. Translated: CASSPTFTGELFF.